The subject of this entry is one T cell receptor (beta chain). Its antigen is still unknown. This sample was included in a study of T cell repertoires in cytomegalovirus infection. About the research overall: Matching HLA type, along with CMV infection, was indicated by public TCR beta signatures.

MiXCR, applied by TCRdb to the reads, yields one record per CDR3 protein. The sample comprises around 230,000 distinct CDR3 sequences, 5% to 8.5% of which are singletons, and about 6% rests with the top ten. Study-level points and caveats: Ex vivo, HLA-C-restricted CMV-specific TCR beta clonotypes prevailed over the rest of the response. Cumulative frequency (of public TCR beta family members) identified carriers of CMV plus the relevant HLA.

Trimming stripped 0 bases from V and 9 bases from J, with 27 bases between. This CDR3 is 19 amino acids long. Germline V gene sequence: CDR1 LNHNV, CDR2 YYDKDF (reference sequence). Material: PBMCs. J is TRBJ1-5 and V is TRBV15; D uncertain. This TCR was recovered from a human donor in good health (CMV status not recorded). Some clones in this sample may be carry-over from other donors' samples. In DNA, the CDR3 is TGTGCCACCAGCAGAGAGATTGGTAGCAGAATCAGCCCCAGCGGGCCCCAGCATTTT. It translates to CATSREIGSRISPSGPQHF.